Sequencing of this T cell receptor (beta chain) was carried out in a study of cytomegalovirus exposure and HLA in healthy donors. Vbeta (60) and Jbeta (13) primers were used in the PCR. The repertoire was sequenced with immunoSEQ multiplex PCR; TCRdb's copy has only in-frame clones and lacks some. The data contain over 150,000 clones, about 83% of them singletons. The CDR3 length is 15 residues. V dropped 6 bases and J dropped 5 bases, with 16 bases sitting between them. In germline, CDR1 is LNHDA, CDR2 SQIVND (reference sequence). The source of this sequence is a woman aged 40 to 50 in good health and CMV-seronegative. The material sequenced was PBMCs. This chain links TRBV19 with TRBJ1-4; D might be TRBD1 (6 bases). DNA of the CDR3: TGTGCCAGTAGGCAAGGACAGATAATAAATGAAAAACTGTTTTTT. It specifies CASRQGQIINEKLFF.